Following are 2 T cell receptor beta chains from one sample sequenced in a study of T cell responses to AZD1222 COVID-19 vaccine (dated by TCRdb to the early 2020s). Explained via the paper, the time point label denotes: baseline before first vaccination. Per the publication, the treatment or condition label means: meningococcal conjugate vaccine given as trial control. Libraries were constructed by the immunoSEQ multiplex PCR assay. In its TCRdb copy, this immuneACCESS table keeps in-frame sequences only and misses some clones. Where compared with another copy, unresolved V genes explain less than half of these, and the others have no known cause. Here the sample has around 120,000 clones; around 88% occur a single time. Around 10% of the sample goes to the ten largest clones. Here the sequenced sample was peripheral blood, taken on day 0 of MenACWY control vaccination. These receptors came from an adult in good health.

The chain recombines TRBV2 with TRBJ1-2, with 7 bases lining up with TRBD1. CDR3 length: 14 amino acids. Germline CDR1 and CDR2: SNHLY and FYNNEI. The CDR3 spells CGTGAQGPMYGYTF. DNA for the CDR3: TGTGGTACAGGGGCACAGGGGCCCATGTATGGCTACACCTTC.

V and J are TRBV10-2 and TRBJ2-7; TRBD2 matches at 11 bases. J lost 6 bases, V lost 9 bases, and 7 bases had no gene match. The CDR3 is 13 residues long. Germline CDR1 and CDR2: WSHSY and SAAADI. The CDR3, as DNA: TGCGCCAGTCGACTAGCGGGACAAGTCGAGCAGTACTTC. Its translation is CASRLAGQVEQYF.